These T cell receptor beta chains were read from a single sample in a study of blood T cell repertoires in COVID-19. Here immunoSEQ multiplex PCR was the method, and the copy in TCRdb shows in-frame clones only, minus some. The sample includes roughly 63,000 clones, about 88% of them seen just once. Sequencing was carried out using peripheral blood. The source of these receptors is a man aged 45-60 years with active COVID-19. CDR3s include the opening cysteine and the closing phenylalanine or tryptophan. The D gene is left open where the match is weak. Rows give clone size only sometimes, using once, few, many, or a class for an expanded clone.

CASSYSKQGTYEQYF,TGTGCCAGCAGTTACTCTAAACAGGGGACCTACGAGCAGTACTTC,TRBD1,TRBV6-5,NA,TRBJ2-7
CAWTRQINTGELFF,TGTGCCTGGACCCGACAGATAAACACCGGGGAGCTGTTTTTT,NA,TRBV30,NA,TRBJ2-2
CASSYDFSGNTIYF,TGTGCCAGCAGTTACGACTTCTCTGGAAACACCATATATTTT,NA,TRBV6-5,NA,TRBJ1-3
CASSEVVSGGIAKNIQYF,TGTGCCAGCAGTGAAGTCGTTAGCGGGGGAATAGCCAAAAACATTCAGTACTTC,TRBD2,TRBV6-1,NA,TRBJ2-4
CATSRHGHFSGNTIYF,TGTGCCACCAGCAGACACGGACATTTCTCTGGAAACACCATATATTTT,NA,TRBV15,NA,TRBJ1-3
CASIRTSGAYEQYF,TGTGCCAGTATAAGGACTAGCGGGGCCTACGAGCAGTACTTC,TRBD2,TRBV6-5,NA,TRBJ2-7
CASSRTWTSGGTDTQYF,TGTGCCAGCAGCCGCACCTGGACTAGCGGAGGCACAGATACGCAGTATTTT,TRBD2,TRBV6-2/TRBV6-3,NA,TRBJ2-3
CASSFRGGQPQHF,TGTGCCAGCAGTTTTCGAGGTGGTCAGCCCCAGCATTTT,NA,TRBV6-5,NA,TRBJ1-5
CASSGRTEAFF,TGTGCCAGCTCAGGGCGGACTGAAGCTTTCTTT,NA,TRBV2,NA,TRBJ1-1
CASSPHSSGELFF,TGTGCCAGCAGCCCCCATTCCAGCGGGGAGCTGTTTTTT,NA,TRBV7-8,NA,TRBJ2-2
CASSLAGGRADTQYF,TGCGCCAGCAGCTTGGCCGGAGGTAGGGCCGATACGCAGTATTTT,NA,TRBV5-1,NA,TRBJ2-3
CASSSIKRFNEQFF,TGTGCCAGCAGCTCGATAAAGAGGTTCAATGAGCAGTTCTTC,NA,TRBV7-8,NA,TRBJ2-1
CAARDRDINNEAFF,TGTGCCGCCCGGGACAGGGATATTAATAATGAAGCTTTCTTT,TRBD1,TRBV5-8,NA,TRBJ1-1
CASSLVGGNIYNEQFF,TGTGCCAGCAGCTTAGTCGGGGGGAACATCTACAATGAGCAGTTCTTC,TRBD2,TRBV7-2,once,TRBJ2-1
CATSRGQGANEKLFF,TGTGCCACCAGCAGAGGCCAGGGGGCTAATGAAAAACTGTTTTTT,TRBD1,TRBV15,NA,TRBJ1-4
CASSLGSRLTTEAFF,TGTGCCAGCAGCTTAGGGTCCAGGCTGACCACTGAAGCTTTCTTT,NA,TRBV7-2,NA,TRBJ1-1
CASSVGTGVYEQYF,TGTGCCAGCAGCGTAGGGACAGGGGTCTACGAGCAGTACTTC,TRBD1,TRBV9,NA,TRBJ2-7
CASSVTSGGYLETQYF,TGTGCCAGCAGCGTTACTAGCGGGGGTTACCTTGAGACCCAGTACTTC,TRBD2,TRBV9,NA,TRBJ2-5
CASSLEAGTSYEQYF,TGTGCCAGCAGCTTAGAAGCAGGAACCTCCTACGAGCAGTACTTC,NA,TRBV7-8,NA,TRBJ2-7
CASSPRAPGAEGGYTF,TGCGCCAGCAGCCCGCGGGCGCCAGGGGCCGAAGGTGGCTACACCTTC,NA,TRBV5-1,NA,TRBJ1-2
CASSYGTSHTSEQYF,TGTGCCAGCAGTTACGGGACATCACACACTTCCGAGCAGTACTTC,NA,TRBV6-6,NA,TRBJ2-7
CASARWGGAGKLQFF,TGTGCTAGTGCCCGATGGGGGGGGGCCGGCAAACTGCAGTTCTTC,NA,TRBV12-5,NA,TRBJ2-1
CASHLTGPRGYTF,TGTGCCTCCCACCTAACAGGCCCCAGAGGCTACACCTTC,NA,TRBV19,NA,TRBJ1-2
CASSMREGGTEAFF,TGTGCCAGTAGTATGAGGGAGGGGGGCACTGAAGCTTTCTTT,NA,TRBV19,NA,TRBJ1-1
CAISEGAGGSPLHF,TGTGCCATCAGTGAGGGGGCAGGCGGCTCACCCCTCCACTTT,NA,TRBV10-3,NA,TRBJ1-6
CASSSDRGVEKLFF,TGTGCCAGCAGTTCCGACAGGGGGGTTGAAAAACTGTTTTTT,TRBD1,TRBV6-5,NA,TRBJ1-4
CAWRIGERNSPLHF,TGTGCCTGGAGGATCGGGGAGAGAAATTCACCCCTCCACTTT,NA,TRBV30,once,TRBJ1-6
CASTLILGGGNEQFF,TGTGCCAGCACCCTTATTTTAGGCGGTGGGAATGAGCAGTTCTTC,NA,TRBV7-9,NA,TRBJ2-1
CASSYHADRLQETQYF,TGCGCCAGCAGCTATCACGCCGACAGACTCCAAGAGACCCAGTACTTC,NA,TRBV5-1,NA,TRBJ2-5
CASVQGELGNTIYF,TGTGCCAGCGTACAGGGGGAACTCGGAAACACCATATATTTT,TRBD1,TRBV6-4,NA,TRBJ1-3
CASSAGLAASYNEQFF,TGCGCCAGCAGCGCGGGACTAGCGGCATCCTACAATGAGCAGTTCTTC,TRBD2,TRBV5-1,NA,TRBJ2-1
CASRRTGAEAFF,TGTGCCAGCAGACGGACAGGGGCTGAAGCTTTCTTT,TRBD1,TRBV7-9,NA,TRBJ1-1
CASSLVQGPDTQYF,TGTGCCAGCAGCTTGGTGCAGGGCCCAGATACGCAGTATTTT,NA,TRBV5-6,NA,TRBJ2-3
CASSSIQGRNTEAFF,TGTGCCAGCAGCTCGATACAGGGAAGGAACACTGAAGCTTTCTTT,NA,TRBV2,few,TRBJ1-1
CASSTYRDRILYEQYF,TGTGCCAGCAGTACTTATAGGGACAGGATACTCTACGAGCAGTACTTC,TRBD1,TRBV11-2,NA,TRBJ2-7
CASSESRDRGSGTEAFF,TGTGCCAGCAGTGAATCCCGGGACAGGGGATCGGGCACTGAAGCTTTCTTT,TRBD1,TRBV25-1,NA,TRBJ1-1